The text below deals with one T cell receptor beta chain. Its recognized antigen is unknown. It has no much larger one-base neighbor in the sample; base qualities were not kept. The source of the sample is a study of OX40 agonist ivuxolimab in advanced cancers. A note on the overall study: Ivuxolimab was an agonistic, fully human IgG2 monoclonal antibody directed against OX40 (CD134), a costimulatory receptor. The paper covers the monotherapy dose-escalation part of the phase I ivuxolimab trial, which included N of about 50 patients. The dose-escalation cohort was about 83% male with a mean age of about 65 years, ranging from roughly 23 to 80. Prior anti-PD-1, anti-PD-L1 or anti-CTLA-4 therapy was permitted, and checkpoint inhibitors had been received by more than 35% of dose-escalation patients. The purpose of peripheral TCRbeta sequencing was to test whether ivuxolimab changed TCR sequence diversity and led to clonal T-cell expansion. Intravenous ivuxolimab was administered to patients every 2 weeks at six dose levels: 0.01, 0.1, 0.3, 1.5, 3 and 10 mg/kg. Partial responses were achieved by three dose-escalation patients, of whom one had hepatocellular carcinoma and two had cutaneous melanoma. Among the approximately 50 dose-escalation patients, around 19 had hepatocellular carcinoma, 15 or so melanoma, 9 renal cell carcinoma and 9 head and neck cancer.

The trial excluded patients who had a history of autoimmune disease or who were on systemic immunosuppression. Peripheral blood for TCR sequencing was drawn from every dose cohort at baseline, at cycle 4 day 1 and at cycle 7 day 1. The samples were taken from a phase I, first-in-human, multicenter, open-label dose-escalation trial of ivuxolimab. The trial enrolled adults with locally advanced or metastatic head and neck squamous cell, hepatocellular, melanoma or renal cell carcinoma. CD4+ and CD8+ T cells were sorted separately from peripheral blood before TCR sequencing. Genomic DNA was extracted from sorted cells for sequencing of the TCRbeta CDR3 region. The immunoSEQ Assay was used for sequencing of TCRbeta CDR3 regions. In TCRdb, the immuneACCESS table is reduced to in-frame sequences with V and J assigned. These tables do not hold every clone; where another copy was compared, an unresolved V gene accounts for under half, and the others remain unexplained. The sample table lists around 74,000 clones, over 85% of them with a count of one. The biggest ten clones account for 2.5% of the sample.

Sequences SNHLY (CDR1) and FYNNEI (CDR2) are obtained from the germline V gene. Counted from cysteine to phenylalanine, this CDR3 has 13 amino acids. The entry retains the CDR3 DNA only, 39 bases that are in frame from base 1. The trim is 7 bases for V and 3 bases for J, with a gap of 12 bases between the germline ends. The investigation overall reported the following: The antigen specificity of the peripheral T cells that underwent clonal expansion was not determined. In partial responders in the 0.1-3.0 mg/kg groups, normalized peripheral clonal expansion was found to be among the lowest, especially among CD8+ T cells. Clonal expansion of both CD4+ and CD8+ blood T cells was observed from baseline to week 6 at doses 0.1 to 3.0 mg/kg. Low levels of normalized T-cell clonal expansion were also seen in some patients who did not respond. After ivuxolimab, CD8+ T cells had more expanded clones than CD4+ T cells on average.

The receptor chain draws on TRBV2 and TRBJ1-1; no D gene is confidently identified. The sample here was CD4+ or CD8+ T cells sorted from blood, taken in a trial of the OX40 agonist ivuxolimab. The TCR originated in an adult with an advanced solid tumor such as melanoma, head and neck, liver or kidney cancer. The bases are TGTGCCAGCACACAAGGAGTTGACACTGAAGCTTTCTTT. The encoded protein is CASTQGVDTEAFF.